Listed below are T cell receptor beta chains from one sample, sequenced in a study of blood T cell repertoires in COVID-19. The protocol was immunoSEQ multiplex PCR, while the TCRdb copy is restricted to in-frame clones and leaves out a portion. This table has some 230,000 clones, around 83% appearing once. The sequencing input was peripheral blood. The receptors were gathered from a man aged 45-65 years who had recovered from COVID-19. CDR3s include the opening cysteine and the closing phenylalanine or tryptophan. The D gene is left open where the match is weak. Clone size is not always given. Where it is, it says once, few, many or a class for expanded clones.

TRBV2,.,.,TRBJ1-3,TGTGCCAGCAGAGAACAGGGCTCCGGAAACACCATATATTTT,CASREQGSGNTIYF
TRBV5-4,.,.,TRBJ1-1,TGTGCCAGCAGCCCCTGGTCAGGGATTGGCACTGAAGCTTTCTTT,CASSPWSGIGTEAFF
TRBV27,TRBD2,once,TRBJ2-1,TGTGCCAGCAGTTTAAGGACTAGCGGGAACTCCTACAATGAGCAGTTCTTC,CASSLRTSGNSYNEQFF
TRBV7-6,.,.,TRBJ2-7,TGTGCCAGCAGCTCCGACCGACAGGGACTAGGGGAGCAGTACTTC,CASSSDRQGLGEQYF
TRBV11-2,.,.,TRBJ2-7,TGTGCCAGCATCCCTTACCCCACAGGCACCTACGAGCAGTACTTC,CASIPYPTGTYEQYF
TRBV18,.,.,TRBJ2-7,TGTGCCAGCTCCCCGACTTATTACGAGCAGTACTTC,CASSPTYYEQYF
TRBV11-3,TRBD2,.,TRBJ2-5,TGTGCCAGCAGCCAGTCCCCCGGGGGGGAGACCCAGTACTTC,CASSQSPGGETQYF
TRBV24-1,.,.,TRBJ1-5,TGTGCCACCAGTGATCCGAGACAGGGCAATCAGCCCCAGCATTTT,CATSDPRQGNQPQHF
TRBV4-1,.,.,TRBJ2-3,TGCGCCAGCAGCCAAGATCAGGACTACTCAGATACGCAGTATTTT,CASSQDQDYSDTQYF
TRBV6-5,TRBD1,.,TRBJ1-5,TGTGCCAGCAGCAGCCGGGACAGGGGCAATCAGCCCCAGCATTTT,CASSSRDRGNQPQHF
TRBV5-1,TRBD1,.,TRBJ2-3,TGCGCCAGCAGCACCGGGGACAGCCGTTCTAGCACAGATACGCAGTATTTT,CASSTGDSRSSTDTQYF
TRBV19,.,.,TRBJ1-4,TGTGCCACCACCCCGCGTGGGGGCTTTGGTGAAAAACTGTTTTTT,CATTPRGGFGEKLFF
TRBV21-1,.,.,TRBJ1-3,TGTGCCAGCAGCAGAGGCTCTGGAAACACCATATATTTT,CASSRGSGNTIYF
TRBV5-5,TRBD1,once,TRBJ2-3,TGTGCCAGCAGCGGGTTACAGGGGGCGATGGGTGGAGATACGCAGTATTTT,CASSGLQGAMGGDTQYF
TRBV5-4,TRBD2,once,TRBJ2-2,TGTGCCAGCAGGTCCACTAGCGGGGGTCCGAACACCGGGGAGCTGTTTTTT,CASRSTSGGPNTGELFF
TRBV18,.,.,TRBJ2-3,TGTGCCAGCTCACCAATAGAGGCAGATACGCAGTATTTT,CASSPIEADTQYF
TRBV30,TRBD1,.,TRBJ1-1,TGTGCCTGGAGACAGGGGAGTTGGGCCACTGAAGCTTTCTTT,CAWRQGSWATEAFF
TRBV25-1,TRBD2,.,TRBJ2-3,TGTGCCAGCAGTGTAGGGACTAACACAGATACGCAGTATTTT,CASSVGTNTDTQYF
TRBV6-5,.,.,TRBJ2-7,TGTGCCAGCAGTAGGACTTCGTGGCAGTACTTC,CASSRTSWQYF
TRBV11-2,.,.,TRBJ2-6,TGTGCCAGCAGCTTAGCCGCTGGGGCCAACGTCCTGACTTTC,CASSLAAGANVLTF
TRBV7-2,.,.,TRBJ1-4,TGTGCCAGCAGCGCCCGGTCGGGGATGGTGGGGGAAAAACTGTTTTTT,CASSARSGMVGEKLFF
TRBV9,TRBD2,.,TRBJ2-1,TGTGCCAGCAGCGCGTTCTTAGCGGGAGCCTACAATGAGCAGTTCTTC,CASSAFLAGAYNEQFF
TRBV7-9,TRBD2,few,TRBJ2-1,TGTGCCAGCAGCGACCCGGCTGGGGAGGGCAATGGGCAGTTCTTC,CASSDPAGEGNGQFF
TRBV6-1,TRBD1,.,TRBJ2-7,TGTGCCAGCAGTGATGAGGGACAGCCATGGATCCCCTACGAGCAGTACTTC,CASSDEGQPWIPYEQYF
TRBV5-1,.,once,TRBJ2-2,TGCGCCAGCAGCGGGCGGGGCGGGAACACCGGGGAGCTGTTTTTT,CASSGRGGNTGELFF
TRBV19,.,.,TRBJ1-3,TGTGCCAGTAGTATGCGGGACCGCTCTGGAAACACCATATATTTT,CASSMRDRSGNTIYF
TRBV19,TRBD2,.,TRBJ2-1,TGTGCCAGTAGTCAACTAGCGGGAGTTTGGAATGAGCAGTTCTTC,CASSQLAGVWNEQFF